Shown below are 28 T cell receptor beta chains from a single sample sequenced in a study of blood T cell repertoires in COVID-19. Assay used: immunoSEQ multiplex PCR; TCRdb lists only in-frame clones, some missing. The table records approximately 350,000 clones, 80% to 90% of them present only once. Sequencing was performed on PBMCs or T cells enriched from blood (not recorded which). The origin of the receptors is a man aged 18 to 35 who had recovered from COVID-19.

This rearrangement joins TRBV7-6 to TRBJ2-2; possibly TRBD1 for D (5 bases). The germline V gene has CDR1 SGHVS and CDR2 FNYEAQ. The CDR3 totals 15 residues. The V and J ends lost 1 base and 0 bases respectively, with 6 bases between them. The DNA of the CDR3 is TGTGCCAGCAGCTTAGGCAGGGCGAACACCGGGGAGCTGTTTTTT. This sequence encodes CASSLGRANTGELFF. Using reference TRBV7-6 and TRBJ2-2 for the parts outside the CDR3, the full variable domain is GAGVSQSPRYKVTKRGQDVALRCDPISGHVSLYWYRQALGQGPEFLTYFNYEAQQDKSGLPNDRFSAERPEGSISTLTIQRTEQRDSAMYRCASSLGRANTGELFFGEGSRLTVL.

DNA for the CDR3: TGTGCCAGCAGCTTAAATAGTGGCCTAGCGGCTAACAATGAGCAGTTCTTC. Residues: CASSLNSGLAANNEQFF. The chain combines TRBV7-3 with TRBJ2-1; 7 nucleotides line up with TRBD2. V lost 1 base and J lost 5; bases outside the gene matches: 11. This CDR3 spans 17 amino acids. The germline gives CDR1 SGHTA, CDR2 FQGTGA.

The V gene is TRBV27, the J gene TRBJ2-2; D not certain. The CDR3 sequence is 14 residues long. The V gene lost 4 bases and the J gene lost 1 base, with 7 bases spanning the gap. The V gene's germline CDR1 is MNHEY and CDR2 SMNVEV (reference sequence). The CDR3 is CASSWAGNTGELFF. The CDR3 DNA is TGTGCCAGCAGTTGGGCAGGGAACACCGGGGAGCTGTTTTTT.

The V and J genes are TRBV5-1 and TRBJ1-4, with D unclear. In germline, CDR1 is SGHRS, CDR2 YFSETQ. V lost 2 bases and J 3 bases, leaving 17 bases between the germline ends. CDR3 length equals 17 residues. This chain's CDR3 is CASSLGRGAASNEKLFF. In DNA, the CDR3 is TGCGCCAGCAGCTTAGGTCGGGGAGCCGCTTCTAATGAAAAACTGTTTTTT.

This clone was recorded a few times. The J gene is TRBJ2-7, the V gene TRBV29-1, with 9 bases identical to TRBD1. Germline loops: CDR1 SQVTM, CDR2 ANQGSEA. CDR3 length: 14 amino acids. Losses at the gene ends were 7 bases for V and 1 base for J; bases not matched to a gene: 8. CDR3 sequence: CSACPGQGSYEQYF. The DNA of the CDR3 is TGCAGCGCTTGCCCGGGACAGGGATCCTACGAGCAGTACTTC.

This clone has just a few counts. CDR3: CASSPSTPAWRYTF. In DNA, the CDR3 is TGTGCCAGCAGCCCATCCACCCCCGCTTGGCGCTACACCTTC. The J gene is TRBJ1-2, the V gene TRBV7-9; D is unresolved. This CDR3 contains 14 residues. Germline CDR1 SEHNR, CDR2 FQNEAQ (reference sequence). V was shortened by 5 bases and J by 9 bases, with 19 bases between the two germline ends.

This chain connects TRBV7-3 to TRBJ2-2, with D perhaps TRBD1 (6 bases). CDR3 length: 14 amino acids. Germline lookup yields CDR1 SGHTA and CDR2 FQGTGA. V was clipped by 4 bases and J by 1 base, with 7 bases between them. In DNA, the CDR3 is TGTGCCAGCAGCTCCAGGGGGAACACCGGGGAGCTGTTTTTT. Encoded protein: CASSSRGNTGELFF. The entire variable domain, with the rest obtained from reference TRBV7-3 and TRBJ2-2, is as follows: GAGVSQTPSNKVTEKGKYVELRCDPISGHTALYWYRQSLGQGPEFLIYFQGTGAADDSGLPNDRFFAVRPEGSVSTLKIQRTERGDSAVYLCASSSRGNTGELFFGEGSRLTVL.

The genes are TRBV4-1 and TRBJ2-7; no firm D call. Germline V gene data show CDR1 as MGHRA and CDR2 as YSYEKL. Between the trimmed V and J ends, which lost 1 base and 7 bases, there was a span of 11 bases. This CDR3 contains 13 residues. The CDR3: CASSQGGYGEQYF. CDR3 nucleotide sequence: TGCGCCAGCAGCCAAGGAGGTTACGGGGAGCAGTACTTC.

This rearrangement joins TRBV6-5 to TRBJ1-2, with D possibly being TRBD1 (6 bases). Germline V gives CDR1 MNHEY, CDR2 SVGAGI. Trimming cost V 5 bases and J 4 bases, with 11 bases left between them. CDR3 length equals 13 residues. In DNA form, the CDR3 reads TGTGCCAGCAGTACAGGACAGCTCTATGGCTACACCTTC. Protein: CASSTGQLYGYTF.

CDR3 protein: CASSFAESIGYQPQHF. Here the CDR3 DNA reads TGTGCCAGCAGTTTCGCGGAATCCATCGGGTACCAGCCCCAGCATTTT. This chain links TRBV28 with TRBJ1-5; D ambiguous. Germline V gene lookup returns CDR1 MDHEN and CDR2 SYDVKM. Trimming left V 3 bases short and J 7 bases short, with 19 bases between. CDR3 length equals 16 residues.

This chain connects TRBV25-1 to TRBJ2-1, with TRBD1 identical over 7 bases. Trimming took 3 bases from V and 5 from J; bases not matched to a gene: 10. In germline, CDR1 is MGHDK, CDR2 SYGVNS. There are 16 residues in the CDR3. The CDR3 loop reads CASSDLETGAHNEQFF. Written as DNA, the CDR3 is TGTGCCAGCAGTGATCTTGAAACAGGGGCCCACAATGAGCAGTTCTTC.

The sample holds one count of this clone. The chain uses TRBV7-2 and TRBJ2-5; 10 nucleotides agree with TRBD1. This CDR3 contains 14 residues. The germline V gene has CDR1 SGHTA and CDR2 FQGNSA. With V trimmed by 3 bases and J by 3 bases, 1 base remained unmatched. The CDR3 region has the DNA TGTGCCAGCAGCTTCGGGACAGGGGAAGAGACCCAGTACTTC. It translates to CASSFGTGEETQYF.

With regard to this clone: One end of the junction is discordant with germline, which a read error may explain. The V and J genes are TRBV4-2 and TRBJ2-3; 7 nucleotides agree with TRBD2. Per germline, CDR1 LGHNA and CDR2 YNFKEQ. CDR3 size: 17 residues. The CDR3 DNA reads TGTGCCAGCAGACAAGGGGAGGGGACGGTAGTCACAGATACGCAGTATTTT. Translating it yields CASRQGEGTVVTDTQYF.

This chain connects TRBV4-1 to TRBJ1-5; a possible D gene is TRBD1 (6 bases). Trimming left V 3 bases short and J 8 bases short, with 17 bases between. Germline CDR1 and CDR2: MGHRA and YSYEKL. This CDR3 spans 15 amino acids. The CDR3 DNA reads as TGCGCCAGCAGCCAGGACGGACAGTCCATTAAGCCCCAGCATTTT. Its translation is CASSQDGQSIKPQHF.

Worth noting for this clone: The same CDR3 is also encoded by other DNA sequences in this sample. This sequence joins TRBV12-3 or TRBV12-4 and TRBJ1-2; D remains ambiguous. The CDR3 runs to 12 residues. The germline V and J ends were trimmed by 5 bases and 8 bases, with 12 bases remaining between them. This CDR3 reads CASSPSGYGYTF. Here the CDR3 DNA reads TGTGCCAGCAGTCCCAGCGGATACGGCTACACCTTC.

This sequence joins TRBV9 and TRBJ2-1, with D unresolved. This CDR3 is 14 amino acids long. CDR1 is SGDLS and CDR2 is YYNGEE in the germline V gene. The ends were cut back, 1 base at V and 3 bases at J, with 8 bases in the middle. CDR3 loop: CASSVSSFYNEQFF. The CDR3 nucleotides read TGTGCCAGCAGCGTATCTAGTTTCTACAATGAGCAGTTCTTC. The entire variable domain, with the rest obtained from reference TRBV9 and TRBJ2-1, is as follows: DSGVTQTPKHLITATGQRVTLRCSPRSGDLSVYWYQQSLDQGLQFLIQYYNGEERAKGNILERFSAQQFPDLHSELNLSSLELGDSALYFCASSVSSFYNEQFFGPGTRLTVL.

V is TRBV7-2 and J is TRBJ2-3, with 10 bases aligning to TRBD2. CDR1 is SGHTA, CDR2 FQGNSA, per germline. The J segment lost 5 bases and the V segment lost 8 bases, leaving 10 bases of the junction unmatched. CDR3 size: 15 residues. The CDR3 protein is CASVLSSGRVDTQYF. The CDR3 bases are TGTGCCAGCGTGCTCTCTAGCGGGAGAGTAGATACGCAGTATTTT.

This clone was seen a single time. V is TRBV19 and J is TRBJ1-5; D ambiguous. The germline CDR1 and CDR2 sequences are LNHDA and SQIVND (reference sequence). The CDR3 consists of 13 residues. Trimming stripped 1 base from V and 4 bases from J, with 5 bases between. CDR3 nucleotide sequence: TGTGCCAGTAGTATAGCGGTGAATCAGCCCCAGCATTTT. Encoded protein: CASSIAVNQPQHF.

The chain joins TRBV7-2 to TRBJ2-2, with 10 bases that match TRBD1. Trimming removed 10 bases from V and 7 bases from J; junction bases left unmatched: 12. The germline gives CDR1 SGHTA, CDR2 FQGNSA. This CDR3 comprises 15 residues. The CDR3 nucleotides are TGTGCCATACGACAGGGGGCGCGAGTTGGCGGGGAGCTGTTTTTT. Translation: CAIRQGARVGGELFF.

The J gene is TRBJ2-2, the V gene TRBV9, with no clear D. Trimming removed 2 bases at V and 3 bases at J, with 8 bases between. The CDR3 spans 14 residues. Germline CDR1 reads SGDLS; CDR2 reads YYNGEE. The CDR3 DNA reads TGTGCCAGCAGCGTGGGCACCTACACCGGGGAGCTGTTTTTT. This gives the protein CASSVGTYTGELFF.

The CDR3 bases are TGTGCCAGCAGCTTAGGGGAGCGCCTCACCCTCCACTTT. This encodes CASSLGERLTLHF. The chain uses TRBV7-2 and TRBJ1-6; D is ambiguous. Germline V lookup: CDR1 SGHTA, CDR2 FQGNSA. Trimming pared 1 base from V and 14 bases from J, leaving 12 bases between. The CDR3 has 13 amino acids. The full variable domain, its missing parts supplied by reference TRBV7-2 and TRBJ1-6, is GAGVSQSPSNKVTEKGKDVELRCDPISGHTALYWYRQSLGQGLEFLIYFQGNSAPDKSGLPSDRFSAERTGGSVSTLTIQRTQQEDSAVYLCASSLGERLTLHFGNGTRLTVT.

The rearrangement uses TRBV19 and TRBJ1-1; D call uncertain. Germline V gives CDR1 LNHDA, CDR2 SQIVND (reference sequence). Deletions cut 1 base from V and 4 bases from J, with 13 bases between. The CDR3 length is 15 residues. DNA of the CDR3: TGTGCCAGTAGTATAGGGGCCGCGTTGGGCACTGAAGCTTTCTTT. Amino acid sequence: CASSIGAALGTEAFF. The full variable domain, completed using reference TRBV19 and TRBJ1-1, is DGGITQSPKYLFRKEGQNVTLSCEQNLNHDAMYWYRQDPGQGLRLIYYSQIVNDFQKGDIAEGYSVSREKKESFPLTVTSAQKNPTAFYLCASSIGAALGTEAFFGQGTRLTVV.

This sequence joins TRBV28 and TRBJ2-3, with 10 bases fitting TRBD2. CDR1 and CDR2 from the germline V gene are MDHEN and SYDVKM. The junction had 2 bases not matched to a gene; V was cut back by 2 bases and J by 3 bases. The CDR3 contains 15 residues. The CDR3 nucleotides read TGTGCCAGCAGTTTAAAGACTAGCGGGACAGATACGCAGTATTTT. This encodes CASSLKTSGTDTQYF.

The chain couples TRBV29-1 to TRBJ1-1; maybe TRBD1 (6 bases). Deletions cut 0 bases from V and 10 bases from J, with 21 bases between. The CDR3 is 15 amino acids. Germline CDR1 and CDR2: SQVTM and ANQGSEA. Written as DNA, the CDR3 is TGCAGCGTTGAAGACGCTTTCGCAAGGGGAGGGGGAGCTTTCTTT. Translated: CSVEDAFARGGGAFF. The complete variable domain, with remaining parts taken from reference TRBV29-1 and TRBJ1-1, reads SAVISQKPSRDICQRGTSLTIQCQVDSQVTMMFWYRQQPGQSLTLIATANQGSEATYESGFVIDKFPISRPNLTFSTLTVSNMSPEDSSIYLCSVEDAFARGGGAFFGQGTRLTVV.

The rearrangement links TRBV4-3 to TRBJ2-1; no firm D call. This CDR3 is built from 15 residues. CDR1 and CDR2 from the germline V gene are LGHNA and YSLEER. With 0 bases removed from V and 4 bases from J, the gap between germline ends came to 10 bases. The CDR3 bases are TGCGCCAGCAGCCAAGATCGTGGTAGATACAATGAGCAGTTCTTC. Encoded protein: CASSQDRGRYNEQFF.

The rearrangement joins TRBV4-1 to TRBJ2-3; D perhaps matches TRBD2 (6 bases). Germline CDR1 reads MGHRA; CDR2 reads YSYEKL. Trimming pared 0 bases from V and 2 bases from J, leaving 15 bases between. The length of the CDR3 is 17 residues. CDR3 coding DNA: TGCGCCAGCAGCCAAGATCCCAGCGGGTCTTTCACAGATACGCAGTATTTT. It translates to CASSQDPSGSFTDTQYF.

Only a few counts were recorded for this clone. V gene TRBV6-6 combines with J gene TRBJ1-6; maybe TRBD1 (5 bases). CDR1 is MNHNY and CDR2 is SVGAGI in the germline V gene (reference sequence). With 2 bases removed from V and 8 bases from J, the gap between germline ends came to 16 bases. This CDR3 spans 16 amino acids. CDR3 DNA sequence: TGTGCCAGCAGTTACAACGGCCGGGGAGGGGATTCACCCCTCCACTTT. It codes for CASSYNGRGGDSPLHF.

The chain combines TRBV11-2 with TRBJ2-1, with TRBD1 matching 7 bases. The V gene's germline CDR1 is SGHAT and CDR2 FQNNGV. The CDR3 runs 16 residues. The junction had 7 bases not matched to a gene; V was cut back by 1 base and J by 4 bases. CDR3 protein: CASSLVRGTVYNEQFF. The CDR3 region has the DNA TGTGCCAGCAGCTTAGTTAGGGGGACAGTATACAATGAGCAGTTCTTC.